This TCR beta chain was found in a study of TIL therapy for anti-PD-1-resistant metastatic lung cancer. Study-level results: Compared with baseline intratumoral T cells, expanded TIL cultures were more clonal and less diverse (roughly 6.5% vs 31%).

The CDR3 length is 13 residues. V lost 4 bases and J lost 5, with 12 bases in between. The V gene's germline CDR1 is SNHLY and CDR2 FYNNEI. Time point indicated: pre-treatment sample, taken before nivolumab and TIL therapy. Tumor tissue came from excised metastases, mostly pleural nodules or supraclavicular lymph nodes. With respect to this clone: The antigen remains unidentified.

The immunoSEQ assay was v3. The method was immunoSEQ multiplex PCR; TCRdb's version includes in-frame clones alone and lacks a portion of them. The table includes about 50,000 clones, 55% to 75% detected once. The rearrangement links TRBV2 to TRBJ2-7; a possible D gene is TRBD2 (6 bases). Sequencing used tumor tissue, obtained at baseline. This clonotype was sampled from a person between 30 and 79 years old with non-small cell lung cancer. The CDR3 here is CASSVVIADEQYF. In nucleotides, the CDR3 is TGTGCCAGCAGTGTGGTAATAGCGGACGAGCAGTACTTC.